These T cell receptor beta chains were read from a single sample in a study of cytomegalovirus exposure and HLA in healthy donors. The assay was immunoSEQ multiplex PCR, and TCRdb's table has in-frame clones only and misses some. The sample has 110,000 to 150,000 clones, around 80% seen once. Material: PBMCs. The receptors stem from a male donor in good health and CMV-seropositive. The CDR3 runs from the conserved cysteine through the conserved F or W. A D gene is named only where the DNA matches it firmly.

J	D	V	CDR3
TRBJ2-7	TRBD2	TRBV6-6	CASSMDETSTREQYF
TRBJ2-1	TRBD2	TRBV27	CASSPSSAGAGGQFF
TRBJ2-7	NA	TRBV18	CASSPLRGGLAGNYEQYF
TRBJ2-1	TRBD2	TRBV5-1	CASSLTPLAGGNNEQFF
TRBJ2-1	NA	TRBV27	CASSFRQGNDEQFF
TRBJ2-5	TRBD1	TRBV6-5	CASSQGQAIGETQYF
TRBJ2-1	TRBD1	TRBV10-3	CAISEQGDPGKGQEQFF
TRBJ1-1	NA	TRBV30	CAWSPKSPAEGTEAFF
TRBJ2-7	NA	TRBV7-9	CASSSDSYSYEQYF
TRBJ1-2	NA	TRBV7-3	CASSLGLTTDGYTF
TRBJ2-5	TRBD2	TRBV7-3	CASSSGASGGGGETQYF
TRBJ2-3	NA	TRBV11-1	CASSPGTDTQYF
TRBJ2-7	TRBD1	TRBV5-5	CASSRGTGSYEQYF
TRBJ2-3	TRBD2	TRBV7-2	CASSGREGHRDTQYF
TRBJ2-1	NA	TRBV11-3	CASSQGGAGGNEQFF
TRBJ2-5	TRBD1	TRBV4-1	CASSRPGQEETQYF
TRBJ1-2	NA	TRBV28	CASSPPGISNYGYTF
TRBJ2-2	NA	TRBV19	CASSARGGARNGELFF
TRBJ2-2	NA	TRBV21-1	CASSKGGGELFF
TRBJ1-2	TRBD1	TRBV6-5	CATHPGQGSYGYTF
TRBJ2-1	NA	TRBV7-9	CASSSFSWASTPGNEQFF
TRBJ2-3	TRBD1	TRBV6-5	CATPGTGGTDTQYF
TRBJ2-1	NA	TRBV28	CASSLASGSGFEQFF
TRBJ1-2	TRBD1	TRBV7-9	CASSLEGTGYGYTF
TRBJ2-1	TRBD2	TRBV7-9	CASSTGLAGVGADEQFF
TRBJ1-1	NA	TRBV13	CAGQPGAAGAFF
TRBJ2-5	TRBD2	TRBV7-9	CAAGTSGQETQYF
TRBJ2-7	TRBD2	TRBV29-1	CSVEVDGGSYEQYF
NA	NA	TRBV6-5	CASSRETASYEQYF
TRBJ2-1	TRBD1	TRBV9	CASSGDRVSYNEQFF
TRBJ2-5	TRBD2	TRBV5-1	CASSLEPTSGRGETQYF
TRBJ2-1	NA	TRBV7-9	CASSLAGLNNEQFF
TRBJ2-1	NA	TRBV27	CASSWGGVDNEQFF
TRBJ2-3	NA	TRBV28	CASSLGAELTDTQYF
TRBJ2-1	NA	TRBV10-3	CAISEYRVNEQFF
TRBJ2-5	TRBD2	TRBV5-1	CASSLGLAGGLSETQYF
TRBJ1-1	TRBD1	TRBV19	CASSRDSTEAFF
TRBJ2-1	TRBD2	TRBV9	CASSAGTSVYNEQFF
TRBJ2-2	TRBD2	TRBV6-1	CASTSGDPTGELFF
TRBJ1-2	NA	TRBV6-1	CASSEADRLNYGYTF
TRBJ2-7	NA	TRBV30	CAWSSQGYEQYF
NA	NA	TRBV10-3	CATQQRLTRTEPYEQYF
TRBJ1-4	TRBD1	TRBV6-1	CASSDRGPEKLFF
TRBJ2-3	TRBD2	TRBV11-2	CASSFQRELDTQYF
TRBJ1-4	TRBD1	TRBV5-6	CASSRDRGTNEKLFF
TRBJ2-1	NA	TRBV9	CASSSSGEQFF
TRBJ2-1	TRBD2	TRBV27	CASSLYGSGGDNEQFF
TRBJ1-1	NA	TRBV27	CASSSGQNTEAFF
TRBJ2-3	TRBD2	TRBV5-1	CASSEPSGEDTQYF
TRBJ1-3	TRBD1	TRBV5-1	CASSLGDRLWGLIGNTIYF